This T cell receptor beta chain was profiled in a study of cytomegalovirus exposure and HLA in healthy donors. Background on the study: Later, an analysis reported that the 120 or so validation repertoires had used the same platform as the approximately 680 first-cohort repertoires.

The donors were in the approximately 120-subject validation cohort, distinct from the roughly 720-subject first cohort. Assay used: immunoSEQ multiplex PCR; TCRdb lists only in-frame clones, some missing. The data show 170,000 or so clones, approximately 84% seen once. General study points: First-cohort TCR clusters were later found to tend to co-occur in the approximately 110 validation repertoires.

As to this clone: Its antigen remains unknown.

Sequencing was done on a sample of PBMCs. This clonotype was obtained from a woman under 30 in good health and CMV-seropositive.

The CDR3 loop is CASSQSRTGNYEQYF. As DNA, the CDR3 is TGCGCCAGCAGCCAGTCGCGGACAGGAAACTACGAGCAGTACTTC. The chain is built from TRBV4-1 and TRBJ2-7; TRBD1 aligns across 7 bases. Trimming removed 3 bases from V and 3 bases from J; junction bases left unmatched: 8. Looked up from germline, CDR1 is MGHRA and CDR2 is YSYEKL. This CDR3 is 15 amino acids long.